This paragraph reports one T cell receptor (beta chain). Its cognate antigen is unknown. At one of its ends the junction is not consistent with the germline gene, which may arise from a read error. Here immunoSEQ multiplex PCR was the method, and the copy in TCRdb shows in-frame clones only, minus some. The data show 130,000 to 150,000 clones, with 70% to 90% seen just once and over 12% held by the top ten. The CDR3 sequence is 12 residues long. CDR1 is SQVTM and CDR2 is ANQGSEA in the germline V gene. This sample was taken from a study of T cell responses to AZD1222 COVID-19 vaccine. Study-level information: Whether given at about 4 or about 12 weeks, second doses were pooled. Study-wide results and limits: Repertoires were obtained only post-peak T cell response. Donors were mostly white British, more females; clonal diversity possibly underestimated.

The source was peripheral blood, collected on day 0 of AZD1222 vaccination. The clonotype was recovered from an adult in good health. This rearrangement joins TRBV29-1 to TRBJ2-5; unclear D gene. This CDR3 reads CSVGSSQEAQYF. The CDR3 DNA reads TGCAGCGTTGGATCCAGTCAAGAGGCCCAGTACTTC.